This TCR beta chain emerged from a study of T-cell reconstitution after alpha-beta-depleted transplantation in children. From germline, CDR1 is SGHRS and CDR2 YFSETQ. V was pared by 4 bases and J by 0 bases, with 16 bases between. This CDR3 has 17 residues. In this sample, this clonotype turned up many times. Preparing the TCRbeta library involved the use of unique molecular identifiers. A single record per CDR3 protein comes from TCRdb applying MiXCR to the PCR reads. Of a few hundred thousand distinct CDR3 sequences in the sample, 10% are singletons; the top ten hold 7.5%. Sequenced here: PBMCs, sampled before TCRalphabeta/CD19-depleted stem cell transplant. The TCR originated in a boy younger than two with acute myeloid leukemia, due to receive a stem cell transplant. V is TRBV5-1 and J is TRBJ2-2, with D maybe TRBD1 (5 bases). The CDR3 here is CASSLGHRNANTGELFF. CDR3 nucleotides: TGCGCCAGCAGCCTAGGACACAGAAACGCGAACACCGGGGAGCTGTTTTTT.